This TCR beta chain was profiled in a study of Ad26.COV2.S vaccination and SARS-CoV-2 variants (dated by TCRdb to the early 2020s). In the study overall: Donors in the vaccine arm were drawn from COV1001, a phase I-IIa trial of Ad26.COV2.S in healthy adults that was multicentre, randomized, double-blind and placebo-controlled. Trial participants were randomized into five groups of five: low-dose or high-dose Ad26.COV2.S given once or twice, or placebo on both occasions. Blinding of investigators to trial group allocation was maintained during experiments and outcome assessment. TCRbeta repertoire sequencing was used to assess the specificity and breadth of SARS-CoV-2-reactive T cell receptors after Ad26.COV2.S vaccination. Ad26.COV2.S was administered intramuscularly at 5 x 10^10 or 1 x 10^11 viral particles, either as a single shot or as two shots given 56 days apart. A total of 32 samples were included in the TCR-sequenced set, comprising approximately 20 Ad26.COV2.S vaccine recipients, 5 placebo recipients and 8 SARS-CoV-2 convalescent individuals.

To note about this clone: The specificity of this receptor is unknown. Per-nucleotide qualities are absent, and no much larger clonotype sits a single base away.

Per the germline V gene, SQVTM is the CDR1 and ANQGSEA is the CDR2. CDR3 length: 13 amino acids, cysteine to phenylalanine. Only the CDR3 DNA is retained, 39 bases long and in frame from the first base. V lost 6 bases and J lost 4 bases; the stretch between them is 13 bases long. The immunoSEQ Assay was the method used to sequence TCRbeta CDR3 regions. After extraction, genomic DNA underwent amplification by bias-controlled multiplex PCR, followed by high-throughput sequencing. The source study handled its data this way. To quantify the absolute abundance of each unique TCRbeta CDR3 region, sequences were collapsed and filtered. T cell fraction was estimated by normalization of TCRbeta template counts to usable DNA, with usable DNA being measured through amplification of reference genes present in all nucleated cells. Repertoire TCRs were annotated as SARS-CoV-2-specific when V gene, CDR3 amino acid sequence and J gene were exactly matched to a known reactive TCR set. The reference SARS-CoV-2 TCR set was obtained from MIRA and was filtered for enrichment in COVID-19-positive ImmuneCODE repertoires, whereby public or cross-reactive TCRs were removed. Drawing on the MIRA antigens, annotated TCRs were analysed further at the level of specific ORF or position within ORF. Breadth was defined as annotated unique rearrangements over total unique productive rearrangements; depth was the summed frequency of those rearrangements. Two-sided Wilcoxon rank-sum tests were applied when comparing TCR breadth between groups. The table was pulled from immuneACCESS by TCRdb, which kept in-frame rearrangements only. Such tables lose some clones; where checked, under half of the loss comes from unresolved V genes, and the rest has no known cause. That table furnishes V, J and clone size, whereas the DNA furnished D and trimming. The sample records a few hundred thousand clones, roughly 84% of which are singletons. The ten largest account for 3.4% of the sample.

Taken with the paper, the label for treatment or condition translates to: roughly 20 received Ad26.COV2.S at low or high dose, single or two shots; 5 received placebo; per-sample allocation not given. For vaccine and placebo recipients, repertoires were sequenced using samples collected on day 63 after the first injection. Between 29 July and 7 August 2020, Cohort 1b enrolled about two dozen adults aged 18-55 years at one site in Boston, USA. Ad26.COV2.S consisted of a replication-incompetent adenovirus type 26 vector by which a prefusion-stabilized SARS-CoV-2 spike protein from the original Wuhan strain was expressed. Findings and caveats that apply to the study as a whole: Vaccine and placebo recipients had similar non-spike TCR breadth, a finding consistent with the vaccine containing only spike. Spike-specific TCR breadth was higher in Ad26.COV2.S recipients than in placebo recipients (P = 0.0014). The authors noted that total T cell responses may have been underestimated by the TCR breadth and depth analyses. Substantial breadth of spike-specific CD8+ and CD4+ T cell responses was reported after vaccination. The study was not powered for comparison of responses between vaccine doses or regimens.

The sample in question was peripheral blood, obtained in a trial of Ad26.COV2.S vaccine versus placebo. The receptor chain draws on TRBV29-1 and TRBJ1-3, with a weak D call of TRBD1 (6 bases match). The sequence was obtained from a person between 18 and 65 years old who received the Ad26.COV2.S COVID-19 vaccine or a placebo. The CDR3 amino acid sequence is: CSVKQGYGNTIYF. The nucleotide sequence reads TGCAGCGTGAAGCAGGGGTACGGAAACACCATATATTTT.